This T cell receptor (beta chain) was found in a study of beta chain features in type 1 diabetes. This clone was seen a few times. As every portion of the isolated RNA was reverse transcribed, the sequencing read expressed TCRB transcripts. The assay was immunoSEQ multiplex PCR, and TCRdb's table has in-frame clones only and misses some. The sample has around 160,000 clones; about 44% are singletons. This CDR3 has 16 residues. CDR1 and CDR2 from the germline V gene are MNHEY and SVGAGI. Trimming cost V 4 bases and J 0 bases; bases outside gene matches: 7. The J gene is TRBJ2-7, the V gene TRBV6-5, with 9 bases matching TRBD2. What was sequenced was Tregs from blood. The clonotype originates from a man between 18 and 35 years old in good health. CDR3 amino acids: CASSSVAGVVSYEQYF. CDR3 DNA: TGTGCCAGCAGTTCGGTAGCGGGGGTTGTCTCCTACGAGCAGTACTTC.